This passage covers 30 T cell receptor beta chains from one sample sequenced in a study of T-cell reconstitution after alpha-beta-depleted transplantation in children. As it was prepared, the TCRbeta library received unique molecular identifiers. TCRdb reprocessed the PCR reads with MiXCR, giving one entry per CDR3 protein. The sample yields around 580,000 distinct CDR3 sequences, around 27% seen once. Sequencing used PBMCs, obtained before TCRalphabeta/CD19-depleted stem cell transplant. These receptors were obtained from a boy under two years old with Wiskott-Aldrich syndrome, due to receive a stem cell transplant.

CDR3 sequence (DNA): TGCAGTGCCCTAGCAGCGGGAGGGCCCGGCGAGCAGTACTTC. Amino acids: CSALAAGGPGEQYF. This chain uses TRBV20-1 with TRBJ2-7; 10 bases are shared with TRBD2. Per the germline V gene, CDR1 is DFQATT and CDR2 is SNEGSKA (reference sequence). CDR3 length: 14 amino acids. Trimming at V came to 6 bases and at J to 6 bases, leaving 11 bases not matched to a gene.

The chain employs TRBV6-2 or TRBV6-3 and TRBJ2-7; D perhaps matches TRBD1 (6 bases). The CDR3 is 14 amino acids. The V gene lost 6 bases and the J gene lost 7 bases, with 19 bases spanning the gap. The germline gives CDR1 MNHEY, CDR2 SVGEGT. The CDR3 DNA follows: TGTGCCAGCAGGCCCTCCGCGCGGCAGGGGGAGCAGTACTTC. Amino acids: CASRPSARQGEQYF.

The rearrangement uses TRBV14 and TRBJ2-5, with 9 bases fitting TRBD1. J lost 2 bases, V lost 0 bases, and 7 bases had no gene match. There are 17 residues in the CDR3. Germline assignment: CDR1 SGHDN and CDR2 FVKESK. CDR3 in amino acids: CASSQEAWTGAQETQYF. The DNA of the CDR3 is TGTGCCAGCAGCCAAGAAGCCTGGACAGGGGCTCAAGAGACCCAGTACTTC.

This sequence joins TRBV2 and TRBJ2-1; weak D call: TRBD1 (6 bases). The germline V and J ends were trimmed by 4 bases and 12 bases, with 13 bases remaining between them. Germline CDR1 SNHLY, CDR2 FYNNEI. This CDR3 is built from 12 residues. The CDR3 spells CASSVDQGRQFF. Written as DNA, the CDR3 is TGTGCCAGCAGTGTAGACCAGGGGCGGCAGTTCTTC. Full variable domain (outside the CDR3, taken from reference TRBV2 and TRBJ2-1): EPEVTQTPSHQVTQMGQEVILRCVPISNHLYFYWYRQILGQKVEFLVSFYNNEISEKSEIFDDQFSVERPDGSNFTLKIRSTKLEDSAMYFCASSVDQGRQFFGPGTRLTVL.

The chain combines TRBV28 with TRBJ1-6; D is uncertain. CDR3 length: 13 residues. Germline V gene lookup returns CDR1 MDHEN and CDR2 SYDVKM. Trimming stripped 3 bases from V and 6 bases from J, with 6 bases between. The CDR3 is CASSFEGNSPLHF. CDR3 coding DNA: TGTGCCAGCAGTTTCGAGGGTAATTCACCCCTCCACTTT.

The V and J genes are TRBV11-2 and TRBJ1-5; 7 bases line up with TRBD1. V trimming: 0 bases; J trimming: 6 bases; junction bases outside the gene matches: 5. Looked up from germline, CDR1 is SGHAT and CDR2 is FQNNGV. The CDR3 is 15 amino acids. The CDR3 here is CASSLDSRGGQPQHF. In DNA, the CDR3 is TGTGCCAGCAGCTTAGATTCCAGGGGGGGTCAGCCCCAGCATTTT.

A few counts support this clonotype. At one boundary the junction diverges from the germline segment, which might be a read error. The rearrangement uses TRBV7-2 and TRBJ1-1; 7 bases map to TRBD1. Germline V CDR1 and CDR2: SGHTA, FQGNSA. The CDR3 contains 11 residues. The CDR3 nucleotides are TGTGCCAGCAGCGGAGGCCAAGGGACAGTCTTT. This sequence encodes CASSGGQGTVF.

Regarding this clonotype: A junction boundary mismatches the germline segment, possibly from a read error. The chain uses TRBV3-1 and TRBJ2-4; perhaps D is TRBD1 or TRBD2 (5 bases each). CDR1 LGHDT and CDR2 YNNKEL come from the germline V gene (reference sequence). This CDR3 spans 17 amino acids. CDR3 DNA sequence: TGTGCCACCAGCCAAGAAGGGGCGGGCAGAGCCAAAAACATTCAGTACTTC. Protein sequence: CATSQEGAGRAKNIQYF.

There are a few counts of this clonotype. The chain links TRBV29-1 to TRBJ2-1, with 11 positions matching TRBD2. V lost 5 bases, J lost 5 bases, and 5 bases stayed unmatched. The CDR3 covers 14 residues. Germline V CDR1 and CDR2: SQVTM, ANQGSEA. DNA of the CDR3: TGCAGCGTTTCCCATAGCGGGGGGGACAATGAGCAGTTCTTC. This sequence encodes CSVSHSGGDNEQFF.

The sample holds one count of this clonotype. V usage is TRBV5-1 and J usage is TRBJ2-1; possible D gene TRBD2, 7 bases. Germline assignment: CDR1 SGHRS and CDR2 YFSETQ. The CDR3 extends over 16 amino acids. The germline V and J ends were trimmed by 2 bases and 7 bases, with 19 bases remaining between them. CDR3 DNA sequence: TGCGCCAGCAGCTTTAAACTTGGGGGGGCGGGGAATGAGCAGTTCTTC. Translating it yields CASSFKLGGAGNEQFF.

This clonotype was observed a handful of times. This chain connects TRBV5-1 to TRBJ2-7; no firm D call. CDR3 length: 15 residues. V lost 2 bases and J 2 bases, leaving 14 bases between the germline ends. In germline, CDR1 is SGHRS, CDR2 YFSETQ. The CDR3 sequence is CASSLRASATYEQYF. CDR3 DNA sequence: TGCGCCAGCAGCTTAAGGGCCAGTGCAACCTACGAGCAGTACTTC.

This clonotype showed up just a few times. This chain connects TRBV9 to TRBJ2-3, with D possibly being TRBD2 (5 bases). Germline V CDR1 and CDR2: SGDLS, YYNGEE. This CDR3 comprises 15 residues. V shed 0 bases and J shed 6 bases, with 14 bases lying between them. The CDR3 loop is CASSVGGSGIDTQYF. CDR3 DNA sequence: TGTGCCAGCAGCGTAGGGGGATCGGGGATTGATACGCAGTATTTT.

The chain is built from TRBV7-6 and TRBJ2-7, with a possible D match to TRBD1 (7 bases). Germline loops: CDR1 SGHVS, CDR2 FNYEAQ. This CDR3 spans 13 amino acids. Deletions cut 8 bases from V and 3 bases from J, with 14 bases between. Here the CDR3 DNA reads TGTGCCAGCGCCAGGGGGGATCACTACGAGCAGTACTTC. It codes for CASARGDHYEQYF.

This clonotype was seen more than once but under ten times. This chain links TRBV5-1 with TRBJ1-1, with D possibly TRBD1 on 5 matching bases. This CDR3 has 14 residues. The germline gives CDR1 SGHRS, CDR2 YFSETQ. Trimming removed 4 bases at V and 5 bases at J, with 15 bases between. CDR3 loop: CASSPDTGETEAFF. As DNA, the CDR3 is TGCGCCAGCAGCCCCGACACAGGTGAGACTGAAGCTTTCTTT.

The V call is TRBV29-1, the J call TRBJ2-3, with D perhaps TRBD1 or TRBD2 (5 bases each). CDR1 is SQVTM and CDR2 is ANQGSEA in the germline V gene. There are 13 residues in the CDR3. V was pared by 4 bases and J by 5 bases, with 13 bases between. The CDR3 loop is CSVVFFGGDTQYF. CDR3 bases: TGCAGCGTTGTTTTTTTTGGGGGAGATACGCAGTATTTT.

This clonotype occurred once. This chain joins TRBV20-1 and TRBJ1-2; 8 bases match TRBD1. CDR1 is DFQATT, CDR2 SNEGSKA, per germline (reference sequence). The CDR3 has 13 residues. With V trimmed by 3 bases and J by 5 bases, 5 bases remained unmatched. CDR3 amino acids: CSARDRVLYGYTF. The DNA for the CDR3 is TGCAGTGCTAGGGACAGGGTTCTTTATGGCTACACCTTC.

The V gene is TRBV7-8, the J gene TRBJ2-5; 8 bases fit TRBD2. Germline values: CDR1 SGHVS, CDR2 FQNEAQ. The CDR3 length is 14 residues. V was clipped by 5 bases and J by 5 bases; unmatched bases: 7. CDR3 amino acids: CASSRTGTSETQYF. DNA of the CDR3: TGTGCCAGCAGCCGTACCGGGACTAGTGAGACCCAGTACTTC.

With respect to this clonotype: At one boundary the junction diverges from the germline segment, which might be a read error. The V gene is TRBV5-1, the J gene TRBJ2-3, with a possible D match to TRBD2 (5 bases). The V gene's germline CDR1 is SGHRS and CDR2 YFSETQ. The CDR3 sequence is 15 residues long. The CDR3 DNA sequence: TGCGTCAGCAGCCCCGAGAGCGGCCGCACAGATACGCAGTATTTT. It yields the protein CVSSPESGRTDTQYF. Combining the CDR3 with reference TRBV5-1 and TRBJ2-3 gives the whole variable domain KAGVTQTPRYLIKTRGQQVTLSCSPISGHRSVSWYQQTPGQGLQFLFEYFSETQRNKGNFPGRFSGRQFSNSRSEMNVSTLELGDSALYLCVSSPESGRTDTQYFGPGTRLTVL.

V gene TRBV30 combines with J gene TRBJ2-2; 8 bases align to TRBD2. This CDR3 is 14 amino acids long. J lost 7 bases, V lost 4 bases, and 8 bases had no gene match. CDR1 is GTSNPN, CDR2 SVGIG, per germline (reference sequence). CDR3 amino acids: CAWTVNSGIGELFF. CDR3 DNA: TGTGCCTGGACCGTAAATAGCGGGATCGGGGAGCTGTTTTTT.

This clonotype was seen a handful of times. The chain couples TRBV20-1 to TRBJ1-2, with D possibly matching TRBD1 (5 bases). The CDR3 covers 12 residues. CDR1 is DFQATT, CDR2 SNEGSKA, per germline (reference sequence). Trimming removed 3 bases from V and 4 bases from J, with 9 bases in between. This CDR3 reads CSARVGGYGYTF. For the CDR3, the DNA is TGCAGTGCTAGGGTCGGGGGCTATGGCTACACCTTC.

The V and J genes are TRBV3-1 and TRBJ2-1, with a weak D call TRBD1 (5 bases). Germline V gene data show CDR1 as LGHDT and CDR2 as YNNKEL (reference sequence). Trimming left V 2 bases short and J 0 bases short, with 8 bases between. The CDR3 length is 15 residues. The CDR3 here is CASSQSTGSYNEQFF. For the CDR3, the DNA is TGTGCCAGCAGCCAATCTACAGGCTCCTACAATGAGCAGTTCTTC.

This chain uses TRBV28 with TRBJ2-2, with a possible D match to TRBD1 (5 bases). The CDR3 sequence is 15 residues long. Trimming removed 2 bases from V and 6 bases from J, with 13 bases in between. Germline CDR1 and CDR2: MDHEN and SYDVKM. CDR3 protein: CASSLVGRGSGELFF. The DNA of the CDR3 is TGTGCCAGCAGTTTAGTGGGGCGTGGATCCGGGGAGCTGTTTTTT.

The chain couples TRBV20-1 to TRBJ2-1; D unresolved. The CDR3 covers 19 residues. Germline V gene lookup returns CDR1 DFQATT and CDR2 SNEGSKA (reference sequence). Trimming removed 1 base from V and 8 bases from J, with 30 bases in between. The CDR3 spells CSARVLLIGRRYEAHEQFF. DNA for the CDR3: TGCAGTGCTAGAGTACTTTTAATTGGGCGGCGTTACGAAGCCCATGAGCAGTTCTTC.

The chain couples TRBV24-1 to TRBJ1-5, with D unresolved. Germline V CDR1 and CDR2: KGHDR, SFDVKD. The CDR3 is 12 residues long. V lost 4 bases and J lost 5, with 5 bases in between. Here the CDR3 DNA reads TGTGCCACCAGTGAAGGAGATCAGCCCCAGCATTTT. Amino acids: CATSEGDQPQHF.

The chain joins TRBV7-9 to TRBJ2-1, with 10 bases fitting TRBD2. CDR3 length: 17 residues. With V trimmed by 2 bases and J by 4 bases, 8 bases remained unmatched. The germline V gene has CDR1 SEHNR and CDR2 FQNEAQ (reference sequence). The CDR3 loop reads CASSLTASSGRYNEQFF. The CDR3, as DNA: TGTGCCAGCAGCTTAACGGCGTCTAGCGGGAGATACAATGAGCAGTTCTTC. Full variable domain (remainder filled in from reference TRBV7-9 and TRBJ2-1): DTGVSQNPRHKITKRGQNVTFRCDPISEHNRLYWYRQTLGQGPEFLTYFQNEAQLEKSRLLSDRFSAERPKGSFSTLEIQRTEQGDSAMYLCASSLTASSGRYNEQFFGPGTRLTVL.

This clonotype occurred a few times. The V and J genes are TRBV29-1 and TRBJ2-5; D possibly corresponds to TRBD2 (6 bases). CDR1 SQVTM and CDR2 ANQGSEA come from the germline V gene. Between the trimmed V and J ends, which lost 5 bases and 2 bases, there was a span of 9 bases. This CDR3 has 12 residues. This CDR3 is CSVMGLQETQYF. The CDR3 nucleotides read TGCAGCGTTATGGGACTTCAAGAGACCCAGTACTTC. The full variable domain, in which reference TRBV29-1 and TRBJ2-5 provide the parts outside the CDR3, is SAVISQKPSRDICQRGTSLTIQCQVDSQVTMMFWYRQQPGQSLTLIATANQGSEATYESGFVIDKFPISRPNLTFSTLTVSNMSPEDSSIYLCSVMGLQETQYFGPGTRLLVL.

This clonotype was found a few times. The gene calls are TRBV5-1 and TRBJ1-3; no firm D call. The CDR3 totals 16 residues. CDR1 and CDR2 (germline): SGHRS, YFSETQ. The V and J ends lost 2 bases and 0 bases respectively, with 12 bases between them. CDR3 nucleotide sequence: TGCGCCAGCAGCTTCGCTACCGAGACCTCTGGAAACACCATATATTTT. Amino acids: CASSFATETSGNTIYF.

This rearrangement joins TRBV6-5 to TRBJ2-1; no firm D call. The CDR3 sequence is 13 residues long. With 0 bases removed from V and 5 bases from J, the gap between germline ends came to 5 bases. CDR1 and CDR2 from the germline V gene are MNHEY and SVGAGI. CDR3 protein: CASSYSVNNEQFF. DNA of the CDR3: TGTGCCAGCAGTTACTCAGTGAACAATGAGCAGTTCTTC.

This sequence joins TRBV20-1 and TRBJ1-1; possible D gene TRBD1, 5 bases. CDR3 length: 11 residues. Trimming took off 4 bases at V and 8 bases at J, with 11 bases between the two ends. Germline values: CDR1 DFQATT, CDR2 SNEGSKA (reference sequence). The CDR3 is CSATGRSEAFF. In DNA, the CDR3 is TGCAGTGCTACAGGGAGATCCGAAGCTTTCTTT.

This clonotype was seen only once. The V and J genes are TRBV6-6 and TRBJ1-5, with 8 bases that match TRBD1. V shed 4 bases, J shed 7 bases, and the junction held 0 bases outside the gene matches. The germline CDR1 and CDR2 sequences are MNHNY and SVGAGI (reference sequence). CDR3 size: 12 residues. In DNA form, the CDR3 reads TGTGCCAGCAGTTGGACAGGGCAGCCCCAGCATTTT. It specifies CASSWTGQPQHF.